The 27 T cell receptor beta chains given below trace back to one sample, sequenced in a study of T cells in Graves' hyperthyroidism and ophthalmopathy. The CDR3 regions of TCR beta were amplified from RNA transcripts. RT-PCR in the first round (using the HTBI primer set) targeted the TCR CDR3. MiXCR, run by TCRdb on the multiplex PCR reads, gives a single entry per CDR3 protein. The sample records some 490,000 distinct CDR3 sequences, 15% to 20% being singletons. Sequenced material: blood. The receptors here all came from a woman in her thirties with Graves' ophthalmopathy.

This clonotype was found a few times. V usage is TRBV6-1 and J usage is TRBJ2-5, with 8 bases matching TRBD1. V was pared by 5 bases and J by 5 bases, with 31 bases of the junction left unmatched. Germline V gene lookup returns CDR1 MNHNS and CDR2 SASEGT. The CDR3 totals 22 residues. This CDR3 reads CASSPLSPGTGHSANLVETQYF. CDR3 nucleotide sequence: TGTGCCAGCAGTCCTCTAAGTCCCGGGACAGGCCACTCCGCAAATTTGGTGGAGACCCAGTACTTC.

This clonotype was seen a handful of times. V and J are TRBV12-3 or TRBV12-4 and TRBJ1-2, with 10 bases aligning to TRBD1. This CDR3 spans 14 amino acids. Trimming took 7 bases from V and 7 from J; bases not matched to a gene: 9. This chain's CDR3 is CASKLDRGQFGYTF. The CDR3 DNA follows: TGTGCCAGCAAGCTAGACAGGGGGCAGTTTGGCTACACCTTC.

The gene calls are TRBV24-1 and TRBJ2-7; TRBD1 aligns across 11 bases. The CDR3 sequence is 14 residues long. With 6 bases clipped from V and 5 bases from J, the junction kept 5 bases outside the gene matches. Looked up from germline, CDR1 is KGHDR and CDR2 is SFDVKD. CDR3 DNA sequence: TGTGCCACCAGTAGCGGACAGGGGGCCCACGAGCAGTACTTC. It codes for CATSSGQGAHEQYF.

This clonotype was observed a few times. The CDR3 loop reads CASSHLGLNYNEQFF. CDR3 nucleotide sequence: TGCGCCAGCAGCCACTTAGGACTCAACTACAATGAGCAGTTCTTC. This chain uses TRBV4-1 with TRBJ2-1; TRBD2 is a possible D gene (5 bases). The CDR3 is 15 residues long. The V and J ends lost 3 bases and 3 bases respectively, with 12 bases between them. CDR1 and CDR2 (germline): MGHRA, YSYEKL.

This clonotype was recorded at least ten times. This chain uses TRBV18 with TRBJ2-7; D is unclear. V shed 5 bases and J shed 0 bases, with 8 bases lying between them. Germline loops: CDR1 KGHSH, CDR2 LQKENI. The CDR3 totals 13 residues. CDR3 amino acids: CASSRYGSYEQYF. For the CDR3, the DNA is TGTGCCAGCTCAAGGTACGGCTCCTACGAGCAGTACTTC.

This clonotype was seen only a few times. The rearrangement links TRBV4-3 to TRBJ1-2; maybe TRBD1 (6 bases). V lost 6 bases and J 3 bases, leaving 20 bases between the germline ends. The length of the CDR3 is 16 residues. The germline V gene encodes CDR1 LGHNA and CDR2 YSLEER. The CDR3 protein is CASRFTGTLLDYGYTF. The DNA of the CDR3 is TGCGCCAGCAGATTTACCGGGACACTTCTTGACTATGGCTACACCTTC.

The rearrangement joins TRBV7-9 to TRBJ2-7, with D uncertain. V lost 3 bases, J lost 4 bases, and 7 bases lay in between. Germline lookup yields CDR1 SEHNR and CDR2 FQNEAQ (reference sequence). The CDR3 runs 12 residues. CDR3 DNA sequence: TGTGCCAGCAGCTTTCCCATTTACGAGCAGTACTTC. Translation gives CASSFPIYEQYF.

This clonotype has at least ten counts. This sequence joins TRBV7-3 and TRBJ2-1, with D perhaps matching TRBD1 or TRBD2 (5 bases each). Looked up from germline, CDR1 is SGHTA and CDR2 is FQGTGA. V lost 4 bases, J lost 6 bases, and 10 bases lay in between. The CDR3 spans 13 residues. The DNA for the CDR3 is TGTGCCAGCAGCTCCGGGACGGTCAATGAGCAGTTCTTC. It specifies CASSSGTVNEQFF.

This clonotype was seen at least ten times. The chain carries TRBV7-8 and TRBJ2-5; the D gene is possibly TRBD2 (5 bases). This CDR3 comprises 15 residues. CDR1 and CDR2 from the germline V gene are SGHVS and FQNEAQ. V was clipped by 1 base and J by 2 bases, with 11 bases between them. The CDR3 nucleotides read TGTGCCAGCAGCTTAGAGCTAGCAGCTCAAGAGACCCAGTACTTC. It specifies CASSLELAAQETQYF.

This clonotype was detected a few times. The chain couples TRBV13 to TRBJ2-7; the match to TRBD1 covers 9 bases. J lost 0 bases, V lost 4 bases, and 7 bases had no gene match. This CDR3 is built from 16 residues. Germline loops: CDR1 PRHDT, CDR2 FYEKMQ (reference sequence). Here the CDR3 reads CASSSADRGNSYEQYF. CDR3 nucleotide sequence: TGTGCCAGCAGCTCAGCTGACAGGGGGAACTCCTACGAGCAGTACTTC.

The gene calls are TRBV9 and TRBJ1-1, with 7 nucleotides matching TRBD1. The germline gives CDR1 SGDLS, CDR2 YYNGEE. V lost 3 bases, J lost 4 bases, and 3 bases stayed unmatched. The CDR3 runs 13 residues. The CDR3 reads CASSAQGRTEAFF. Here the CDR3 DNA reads TGTGCCAGCAGCGCACAGGGGCGCACTGAAGCTTTCTTT.

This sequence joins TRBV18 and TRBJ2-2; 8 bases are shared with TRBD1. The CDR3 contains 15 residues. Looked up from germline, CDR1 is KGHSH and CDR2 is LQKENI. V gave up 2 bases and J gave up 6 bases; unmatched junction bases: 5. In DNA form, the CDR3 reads TGTGCCAGCTCACCAGGGACAGGAAAGTCCGGGGAGCTGTTTTTT. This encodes CASSPGTGKSGELFF.

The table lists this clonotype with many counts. The CDR3 sequence: CASRRAGLAGVEQYF. As DNA, the CDR3 is TGTGCCAGCAGGAGAGCAGGACTAGCGGGAGTTGAGCAGTACTTC. The chain uses TRBV12-3 or TRBV12-4 and TRBJ2-7; the match to TRBD2 covers 13 bases. The CDR3 runs to 15 residues. V was pared by 6 bases and J by 7 bases, with 9 bases of the junction left unmatched.

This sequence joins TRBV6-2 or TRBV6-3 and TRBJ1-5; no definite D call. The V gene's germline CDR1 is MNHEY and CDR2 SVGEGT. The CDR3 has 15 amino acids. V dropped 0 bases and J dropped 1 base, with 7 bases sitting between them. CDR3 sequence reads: CASSYSWVSNQPQHF. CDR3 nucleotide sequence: TGTGCCAGCAGTTACTCTTGGGTGAGCAATCAGCCCCAGCATTTT.

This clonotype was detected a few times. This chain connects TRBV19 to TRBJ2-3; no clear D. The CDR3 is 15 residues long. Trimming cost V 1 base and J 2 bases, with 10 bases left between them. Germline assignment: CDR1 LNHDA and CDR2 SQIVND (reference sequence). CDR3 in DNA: TGTGCCAGTAGTATAGTGACGAGCATCACAGATACGCAGTATTTT. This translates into CASSIVTSITDTQYF.

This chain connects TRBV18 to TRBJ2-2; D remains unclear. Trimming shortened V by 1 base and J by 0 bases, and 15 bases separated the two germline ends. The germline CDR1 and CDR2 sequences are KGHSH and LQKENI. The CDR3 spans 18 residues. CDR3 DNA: TGTGCCAGCTCACCACTTACTGGCGGAACTTCGAACACCGGGGAGCTGTTTTTT. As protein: CASSPLTGGTSNTGELFF.

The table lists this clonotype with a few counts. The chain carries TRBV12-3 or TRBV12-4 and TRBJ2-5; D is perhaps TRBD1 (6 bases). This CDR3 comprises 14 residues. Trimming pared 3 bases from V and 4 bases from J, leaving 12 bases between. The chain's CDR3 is CASSFSGRGETQYF. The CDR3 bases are TGTGCCAGCAGTTTTTCAGGCAGGGGAGAGACCCAGTACTTC.

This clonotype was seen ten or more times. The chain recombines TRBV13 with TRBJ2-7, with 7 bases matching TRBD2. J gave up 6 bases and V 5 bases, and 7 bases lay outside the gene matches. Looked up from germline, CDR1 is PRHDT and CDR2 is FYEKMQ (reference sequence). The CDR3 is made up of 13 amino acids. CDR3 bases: TGTGCCAGCAGCCCGGGAGGACGGGCCGAGCAGTACTTC. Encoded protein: CASSPGGRAEQYF.

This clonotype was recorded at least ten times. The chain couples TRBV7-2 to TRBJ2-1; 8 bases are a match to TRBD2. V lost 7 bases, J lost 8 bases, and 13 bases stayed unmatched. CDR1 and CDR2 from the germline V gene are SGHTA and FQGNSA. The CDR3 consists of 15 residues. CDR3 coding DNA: TGTGCCAGCACCAGCCGGGAGCGGGAGTACTATGAGCAGTTCTTC. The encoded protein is CASTSREREYYEQFF.

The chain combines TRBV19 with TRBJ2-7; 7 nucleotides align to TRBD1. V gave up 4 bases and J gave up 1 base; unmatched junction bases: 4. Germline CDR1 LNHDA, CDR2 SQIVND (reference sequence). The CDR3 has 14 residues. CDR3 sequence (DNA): TGTGCCAGTAGTACCGGGACAGCGTCCTACGAGCAGTACTTC. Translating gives CASSTGTASYEQYF.

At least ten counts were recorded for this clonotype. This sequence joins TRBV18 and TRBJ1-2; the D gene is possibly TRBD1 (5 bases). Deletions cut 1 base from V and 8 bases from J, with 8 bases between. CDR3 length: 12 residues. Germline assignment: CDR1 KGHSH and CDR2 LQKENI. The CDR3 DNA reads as TGTGCCAGCTCACCACAAAGGGGCGGCTACACCTTC. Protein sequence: CASSPQRGGYTF.

The CDR3 coding sequence is TGTGCCAGCGGACCTTTTCAGTACTTC. This codes for CASGPFQYF. The V call is TRBV28, the J call TRBJ2-5, with D unresolved. CDR3 length: 9 residues. Germline V gives CDR1 MDHEN, CDR2 SYDVKM. Trimming took 8 bases from V and 11 from J, leaving 9 bases between them.

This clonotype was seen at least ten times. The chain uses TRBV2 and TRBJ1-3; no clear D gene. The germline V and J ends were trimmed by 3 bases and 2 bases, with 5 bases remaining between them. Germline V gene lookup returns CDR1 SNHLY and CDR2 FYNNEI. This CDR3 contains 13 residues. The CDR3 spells CASSDGPGNTIYF. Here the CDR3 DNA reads TGTGCCAGCAGTGATGGACCTGGAAACACCATATATTTT.

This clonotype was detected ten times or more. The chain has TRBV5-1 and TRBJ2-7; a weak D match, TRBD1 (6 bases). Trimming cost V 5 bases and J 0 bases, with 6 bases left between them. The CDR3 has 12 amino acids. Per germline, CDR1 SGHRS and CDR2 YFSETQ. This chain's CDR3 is CASRGGSYEQYF. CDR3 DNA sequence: TGCGCCAGCAGAGGGGGCTCCTACGAGCAGTACTTC. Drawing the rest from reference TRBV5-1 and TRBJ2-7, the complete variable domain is KAGVTQTPRYLIKTRGQQVTLSCSPISGHRSVSWYQQTPGQGLQFLFEYFSETQRNKGNFPGRFSGRQFSNSRSEMNVSTLELGDSALYLCASRGGSYEQYFGPGTRLTVT.

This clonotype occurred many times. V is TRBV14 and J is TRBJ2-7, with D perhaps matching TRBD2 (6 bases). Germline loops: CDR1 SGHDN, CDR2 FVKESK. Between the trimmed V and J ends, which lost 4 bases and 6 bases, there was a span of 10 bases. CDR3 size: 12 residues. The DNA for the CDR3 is TGTGCCAGCAGCCCGACTAGGACCGAGCAGTACTTC. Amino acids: CASSPTRTEQYF. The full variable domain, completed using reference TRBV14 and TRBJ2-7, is EAGVTQFPSHSVIEKGQTVTLRCDPISGHDNLYWYRRVMGKEIKFLLHFVKESKQDESGMPNNRFLAERTGGTYSTLKVQPAELEDSGVYFCASSPTRTEQYFGPGTRLTVT.

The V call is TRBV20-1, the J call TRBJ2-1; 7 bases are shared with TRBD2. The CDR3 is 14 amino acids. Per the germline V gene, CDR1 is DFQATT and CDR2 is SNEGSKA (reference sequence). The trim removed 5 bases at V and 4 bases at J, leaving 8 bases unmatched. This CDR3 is CSAYPGTTYNEQFF. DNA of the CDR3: TGCAGTGCTTATCCCGGGACTACGTACAATGAGCAGTTCTTC.

CDR3: CASSLADTFNTIYF. The CDR3 nucleotides read TGTGCCAGCAGCTTAGCAGACACATTTAACACCATATATTTT. The rearrangement uses TRBV13 and TRBJ1-3; no definite D call. V lost 1 base and J lost 7, with 11 bases in between. Germline loops: CDR1 PRHDT, CDR2 FYEKMQ (reference sequence). The CDR3 consists of 14 residues.